The 2 T cell receptor beta chains presented below share a single source sample, sequenced in a study of response to subunit inactivated influenza vaccine. TCRdb reanalysed the RT-PCR reads using MiXCR and keeps one entry per CDR3 protein. The sample lists about 780,000 distinct CDR3 sequences, 15% to 20% occurring once. The sequencing used PBMCs from blood, collected roughly 5 days after vaccination. The receptors originated from a man between 50 and 59 years old who received an inactivated influenza vaccine.

A few counts support this clonotype. The genes are TRBV3-1 and TRBJ2-1, with 7 bases fitting TRBD2. With 6 bases clipped from V and 6 bases from J, the junction kept 11 bases outside the gene matches. Germline V gives CDR1 LGHDT, CDR2 YNNKEL (reference sequence). This CDR3 comprises 15 residues. The CDR3 sequence: CASSGGGVLANEQFF. The DNA of the CDR3 is TGTGCCAGCAGTGGCGGGGGAGTGCTGGCCAATGAGCAGTTCTTC.

This clonotype was counted only a few times. The chain links TRBV20-1 to TRBJ1-1, with D possibly matching TRBD1 (6 bases). Germline CDR1 is DFQATT and CDR2 is SNEGSKA (reference sequence). The CDR3 runs to 15 residues. V was shortened by 1 base and J by 5 bases, with 17 bases between the two germline ends. Written as DNA, the CDR3 is TGCAGTGCTAGAGTTCTTGGGGGGCTGGGAACTGAAGCTTTCTTT. Its translation: CSARVLGGLGTEAFF.